Each of the 13 T cell receptor beta chains below was sequenced from the same sample in a study of breast tumors, draining lymph nodes, adjacent tissues. Breast cancer patients provided tissue from their axillary draining lymph nodes. TCRdb reprocessed the multiplex PCR reads with MiXCR, giving one entry per CDR3 protein. This table holds approximately 250,000 distinct CDR3 sequences, roughly a third found once. Sequences were obtained from axillary lymph node tissue. These receptors all stem from a female donor with breast cancer. Some clones in this sample may be carry-over from other donors' samples.

This clonotype occurred many times. The chain carries TRBV12-3 or TRBV12-4 and TRBJ1-2; TRBD1 might be the D (6 bases). The CDR3 covers 14 residues. V was trimmed by 6 bases and J by 4 bases, leaving 15 bases between them. Written as DNA, the CDR3 is TGTGCCAGCAGCCCTCAGGGGACTGGCTATGGCTACACCTTC. This gives the protein CASSPQGTGYGYTF.

This clonotype was observed many times. V is TRBV5-1 and J is TRBJ2-5, with D perhaps TRBD1 (6 bases). V lost 1 base and J lost 5, with 12 bases in between. This CDR3 region has 14 residues. Germline V gene data show CDR1 as SGHRS and CDR2 as YFSETQ. CDR3 protein: CASSLTGNYETQYF. The CDR3 DNA reads TGCGCCAGCAGCTTGACAGGGAATTATGAGACCCAGTACTTC.

Many counts were recorded for this clonotype. This chain connects TRBV19 to TRBJ2-1; 8 nucleotides agree with TRBD2. Trimming removed 3 bases from V and 3 bases from J; junction bases left unmatched: 10. Germline CDR1 is LNHDA and CDR2 is SQIVND (reference sequence). The CDR3 covers 17 residues. The CDR3 spells CASSMVFGREVYNEQFF. Written as DNA, the CDR3 is TGTGCCAGTAGTATGGTGTTCGGGCGGGAGGTCTACAATGAGCAGTTCTTC.

This clonotype has a count of ten or more. This sequence joins TRBV19 and TRBJ1-2; 7 positions agree with TRBD1. The V segment lost 7 bases and the J segment 7 bases; nucleotides outside the gene matches: 15. The CDR3 has 15 amino acids. CDR1 is LNHDA, CDR2 SQIVND, per germline (reference sequence). The CDR3, as DNA: TGTGCCAGTACCCCCATTATGACAGGGAGAAGTGGCTACACCTTC. Translation gives CASTPIMTGRSGYTF.

This clonotype was counted many times. The chain employs TRBV5-1 and TRBJ2-7; 9 bases map to TRBD1. This CDR3 is 16 amino acids long. Germline loops: CDR1 SGHRS, CDR2 YFSETQ. After removal of 4 bases from V and 5 bases from J, the junction contained 13 bases not matched to a gene. This chain's CDR3 is CASSGTGTGLRNEQYF. As DNA, the CDR3 is TGCGCCAGCAGCGGAACCGGGACAGGGTTGAGAAACGAGCAGTACTTC.

This clonotype was counted many times. The gene calls are TRBV6-6 and TRBJ1-2; D is perhaps TRBD1 (5 bases). V was pared by 4 bases and J by 4 bases, with 13 bases between. CDR1 MNHNY and CDR2 SVGAGI come from the germline V gene (reference sequence). CDR3 length equals 14 residues. For the CDR3, the DNA is TGTGCCAGCAGTTGGGGCTTATTGGGCTATGGCTACACCTTC. It specifies CASSWGLLGYGYTF.

The chain uses TRBV7-9 and TRBJ2-2; TRBD1 matches at 8 bases. Germline-derived CDR1 and CDR2 are SEHNR and FQNEAQ (reference sequence). There are 14 residues in the CDR3. Trimming took 5 bases from V and 7 from J; bases not matched to a gene: 6. The CDR3 coding sequence is TGTGCCAGCAGCGGCAGGGGGCGTAACGGGGAGCTGTTTTTT. Translation gives CASSGRGRNGELFF. The variable domain in full, with the rest retrieved from reference TRBV7-9 and TRBJ2-2, is DTGVSQNPRHKITKRGQNVTFRCDPISEHNRLYWYRQTLGQGPEFLTYFQNEAQLEKSRLLSDRFSAERPKGSFSTLEIQRTEQGDSAMYLCASSGRGRNGELFFGEGSRLTVL.

The table lists this clonotype with a count of one. A read error is likely, as this CDR3 ends without the conserved phenylalanine or tryptophan. The limits of the CDR3 on the DNA are not certain, so only TCRdb's listed CDR3 is given. The V and J genes are TRBV7-2 and TRBJ2-5. Germline assignment: CDR1 SGHTA and CDR2 FQGNSA. The CDR3 sequence runs 9 residues, both termini included. CDR3 sequence reads: CASSRDATS.

This clonotype was found a few times. The chain has TRBV7-6 and TRBJ1-1; D is unresolved. V was pared by 5 bases and J by 3 bases, with 10 bases between. CDR3 length: 13 residues. The germline V gene has CDR1 SGHVS and CDR2 FNYEAQ. The CDR3 loop is CASSVTRDTEAFF. For the CDR3, the DNA is TGTGCCAGCAGCGTTACGAGGGACACTGAAGCTTTCTTT.

The chain is built from TRBV7-6 and TRBJ2-1; D is tentatively TRBD1 or TRBD2 (6 bases each). The CDR3 covers 15 residues. Germline V gene lookup returns CDR1 SGHVS and CDR2 FNYEAQ. V lost 3 bases and J 5 bases, leaving 14 bases between the germline ends. CDR3: CASSLGGQINNEQFF. The CDR3 DNA sequence: TGTGCCAGCAGCTTGGGGGGACAAATAAACAATGAGCAGTTCTTC.

Comments on this clonotype: A single base separates this from a much larger clone, so it may be a read error. The V gene is TRBV4-1, the J gene TRBJ2-7, with 9 bases matching TRBD2. Germline V gene data show CDR1 as MGHRA and CDR2 as YSYEKL. The length of the CDR3 is 16 residues. This CDR3 is CASSQPTSGLHYERYF. CDR3 nucleotide sequence: TGCGCCAGCAGCCAGCCGACTAGCGGTTTACACTACGAGCGGTACTTC.

This clonotype occurred once. This clone may be a read error of a much larger clone one base away. This rearrangement joins TRBV10-2 to TRBJ1-2; 7 nucleotides line up with TRBD1. V gave up 3 bases and J gave up 7 bases; unmatched junction bases: 2. The germline CDR1 and CDR2 sequences are WSHSY and SAAADI. This CDR3 has 12 residues. Here the CDR3 DNA reads TGCGCCAGCAGTGACAGGGGGTGTGGCTACACCTTC. Translated, it gives CASSDRGCGYTF.

Ten or more counts support this clonotype. The V and J genes are TRBV5-4 and TRBJ2-6, with D perhaps TRBD2 (6 bases). The germline gives CDR1 SGHNT, CDR2 YYREEE (reference sequence). This CDR3 has 17 residues. Trimming stripped 4 bases from V and 0 bases from J, with 14 bases between. The CDR3, as DNA: TGTGCCAGCAGCACGGGACTTACTCACTCTGGGGCCAACGTCCTGACTTTC. Its protein is CASSTGLTHSGANVLTF.